The sequence of this T cell receptor beta chain was determined in a study of blood T cells in healthy people across ages. In the study overall: The capture of about one barcoded beta molecule per two T cells was achieved by template switching.

The table lists this clonotype with many counts. One end of the junction varies from germline; a read error may be responsible. Primers used in a second PCR of about 7 to 12 cycles were a sample-barcoded 5' primer and a J-beta primer mix. Each sample yielded at least 3 million CDR3-containing paired-end reads. TCRdb recomputed calls from the 5' RACE reads with MiXCR, one row per CDR3 protein. The data hold some 1 million distinct CDR3 sequences, with around 45% observed a single time. This receptor was obtained from a woman between 55 and 75 years old in good health. The sample was blood.

The CDR3 region is CASSLGSYNEQFF. The CDR3 DNA is TGCGCCAGCAGCTTAGGCTCCTACAATGAGCAGTTCTTC. The genes are TRBV12-3 or TRBV12-4 and TRBJ2-1; no reliable D call. The CDR3 runs to 13 residues.